The clone carrying this TCR beta chain was counted at least ten times. Sorting was used to obtain naive CD8 T cells (CD8+CD4-CCR7+CD45RA+). TCRdb used MiXCR to reprocess the PCR reads, holding one entry per CDR3 protein. The sample includes more than 60,000 distinct CDR3 sequences, less than 20% of them seen just once. This sample was taken from a study of molecular identifiers for immune sequencing clone quantification. The clonotype was recovered from a human donor in good health. Some libraries in this study had Jurkat cell RNA spiked in. The source material was naive CD8+ T cells from blood, with Jurkat cell RNA spiked in. Subset defined: FACS-sorted CD8+CD4-CCR7+CD45RA+ naive T cells.

The CDR3 bases are TGTGCCAGCAGCCCGGTCCCGACAGGGGGGCTTCAGCCCCAGCATTTT. Residues: CASSPVPTGGLQPQHF. The chain couples TRBV27 to TRBJ1-5, with 9 bases identical to TRBD1. Looked up from germline, CDR1 is MNHEY and CDR2 is SMNVEV (reference sequence). With V trimmed by 6 bases and J by 6 bases, 12 bases remained unmatched. The CDR3 is 16 amino acids.